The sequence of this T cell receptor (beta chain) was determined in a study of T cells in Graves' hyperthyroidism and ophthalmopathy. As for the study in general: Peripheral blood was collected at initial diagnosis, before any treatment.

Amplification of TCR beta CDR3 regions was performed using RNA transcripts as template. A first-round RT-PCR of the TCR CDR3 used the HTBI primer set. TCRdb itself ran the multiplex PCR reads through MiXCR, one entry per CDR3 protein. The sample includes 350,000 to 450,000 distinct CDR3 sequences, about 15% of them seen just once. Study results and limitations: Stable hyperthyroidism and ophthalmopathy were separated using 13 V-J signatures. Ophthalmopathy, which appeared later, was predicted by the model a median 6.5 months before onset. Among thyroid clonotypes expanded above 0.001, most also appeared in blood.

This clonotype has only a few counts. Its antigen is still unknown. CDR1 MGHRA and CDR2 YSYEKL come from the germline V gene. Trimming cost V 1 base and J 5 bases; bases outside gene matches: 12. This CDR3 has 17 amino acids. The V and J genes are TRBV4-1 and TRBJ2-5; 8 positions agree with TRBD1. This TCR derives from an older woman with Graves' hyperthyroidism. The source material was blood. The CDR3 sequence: CASSQVAGRQGRETQYF. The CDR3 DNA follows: TGCGCCAGCAGCCAAGTCGCTGGGAGACAGGGGAGGGAGACCCAGTACTTC.